This T cell receptor (beta chain) derives from a study of T cells after yellow fever vaccination. The CDR3 runs to 13 residues. In germline, CDR1 is LNHDA, CDR2 SQIVND (reference sequence). V dropped 6 bases and J dropped 3 bases, with 9 bases sitting between them. A 5'RACE template-switching step, the method used to make TCR cDNA, added a universal primer site and UMIs. TCRdb called the 5' RACE reads again in MiXCR, with one record for every CDR3 protein. The data show more than 250,000 distinct CDR3 sequences, with 6.8% seen just once and 15% to 20% held by the top ten. This clonotype showed up just a few times.

The starting material was PBMCs, obtained around 45 days after the first yellow fever vaccination. The TCR was taken from a man between 18 and 29 years old who received the YFV17D yellow fever vaccine. The rearrangement uses TRBV19 and TRBJ1-5; no firm D call. CDR3: CASRREHNQPQHF. For the CDR3, the DNA is TGTGCCAGTAGAAGGGAACACAATCAGCCCCAGCATTTT.